This T cell receptor (beta chain) was sequenced for a study of graft-versus-host responses after intestinal transplantation. Trimming stripped 6 bases from V and 4 bases from J, with 21 bases between. CDR1 and CDR2 from the germline V gene are MDHEN and SYDVKM. The CDR3 has 16 amino acids. Profiled with immunoSEQ multiplex PCR; TCRdb holds only in-frame clones, not every one. The repertoire holds around 97,000 clones, with 91% as singletons. This clone was seen only once. Its antigen is not known. Study findings and constraints: Patients with graft-donor T cell macrochimerism had high graft-versus-host to host-versus-graft clonal ratios in allografts.

The clonotype was recovered from a human donor who was the organ donor for an intestinal transplant. This chain joins TRBV28 and TRBJ1-1; D perhaps matches TRBD1 (5 bases). Sequencing was performed on unstimulated CD4+ T cells sorted from spleen or lymph node cells, taken before transplant. CDR3 bases: TGTGCCAGCAGCTGGGGTACAGGTCGGTTGTTCACTGAAGCTTTCTTT. Its translation is CASSWGTGRLFTEAFF.